This section outlines one T cell receptor (beta chain) sequence together with its context. The record originates from a study of cytomegalovirus exposure and HLA in healthy donors. The PCR made use of 60 Vbeta and 13 Jbeta primers. Profiling relied on immunoSEQ multiplex PCR, and the TCRdb table lists in-frame clones only, not all of them. This table has a few hundred thousand clones, about 82% appearing once. Trimming left V 4 bases short and J 2 bases short, with 14 bases between. Germline CDR1 SGHDT, CDR2 YYEEEE. The CDR3 contains 15 residues. Sequencing was performed on PBMCs. The rearrangement uses TRBV5-6 and TRBJ2-3, with D maybe TRBD2 (7 bases). This receptor was taken from a man aged 25 to 45 in good health and CMV-seronegative. Written as DNA, the CDR3 is TGTGCCAGCAGCGGCCCGGGGGGCCCCACAGATACGCAGTATTTT. Amino acid sequence: CASSGPGGPTDTQYF.